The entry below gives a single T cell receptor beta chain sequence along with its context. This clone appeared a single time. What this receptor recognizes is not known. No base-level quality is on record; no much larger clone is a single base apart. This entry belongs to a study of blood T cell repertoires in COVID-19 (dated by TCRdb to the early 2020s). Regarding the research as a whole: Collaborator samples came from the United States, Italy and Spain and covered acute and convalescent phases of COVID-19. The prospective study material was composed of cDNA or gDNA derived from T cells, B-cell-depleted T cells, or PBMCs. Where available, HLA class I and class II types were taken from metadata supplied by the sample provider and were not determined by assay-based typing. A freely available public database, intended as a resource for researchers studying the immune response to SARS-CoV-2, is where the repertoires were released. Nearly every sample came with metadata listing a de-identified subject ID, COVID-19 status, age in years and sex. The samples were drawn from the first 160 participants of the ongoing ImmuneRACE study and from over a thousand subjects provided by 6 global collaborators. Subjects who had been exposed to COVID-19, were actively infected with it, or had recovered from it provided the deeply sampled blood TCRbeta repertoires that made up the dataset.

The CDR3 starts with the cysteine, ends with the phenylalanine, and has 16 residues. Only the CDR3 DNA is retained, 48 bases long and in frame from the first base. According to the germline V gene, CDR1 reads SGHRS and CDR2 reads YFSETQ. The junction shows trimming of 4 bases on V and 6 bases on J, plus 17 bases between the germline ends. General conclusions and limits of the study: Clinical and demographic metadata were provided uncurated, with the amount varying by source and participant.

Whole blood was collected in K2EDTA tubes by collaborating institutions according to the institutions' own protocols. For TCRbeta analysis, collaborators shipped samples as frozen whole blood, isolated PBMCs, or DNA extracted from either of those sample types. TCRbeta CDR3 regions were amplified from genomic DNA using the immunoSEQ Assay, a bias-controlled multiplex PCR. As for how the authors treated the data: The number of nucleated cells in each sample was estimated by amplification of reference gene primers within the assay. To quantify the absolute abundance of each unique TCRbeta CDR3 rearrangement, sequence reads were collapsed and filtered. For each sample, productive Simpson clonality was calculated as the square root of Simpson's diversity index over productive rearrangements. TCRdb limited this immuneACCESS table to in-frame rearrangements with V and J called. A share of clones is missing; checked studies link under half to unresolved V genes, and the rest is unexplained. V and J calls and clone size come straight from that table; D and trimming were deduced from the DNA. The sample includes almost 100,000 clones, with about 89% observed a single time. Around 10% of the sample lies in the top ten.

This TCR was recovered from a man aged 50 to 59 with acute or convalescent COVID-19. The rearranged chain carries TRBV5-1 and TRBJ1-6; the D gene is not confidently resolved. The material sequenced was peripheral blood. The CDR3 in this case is CASSQGGQRVNSPLHF. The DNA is TGCGCCAGCAGCCAAGGAGGGCAGAGAGTTAATTCACCCCTCCACTTT. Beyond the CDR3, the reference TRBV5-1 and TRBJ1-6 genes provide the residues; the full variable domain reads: KAGVTQTPRYLIKTRGQQVTLSCSPISGHRSVSWYQQTPGQGLQFLFEYFSETQRNKGNFPGRFSGRQFSNSRSEMNVSTLELGDSALYLCASSQGGQRVNSPLHFGNGTRLTVT.